One and the same sample provided the 28 T cell receptor beta chains below, sequenced in a study of T cells in women clearing cervical HPV infection. Generated by immunoSEQ multiplex PCR, the TCRdb table keeps only in-frame clones and is missing some. The sample table includes some 46,000 clones. The specimen sequenced was blood buffy coat. The receptors were sampled from a woman between 18 and 75 years old with a cervical HPV16 infection that either progressed to CIN3+ or cleared (not recorded which).

A word on this clone: The missing CDR3 end, 3 residues past where the read stops, is filled in from the germline J gene. This chain uses TRBV29-1 with TRBJ1-1; D is undetermined. CDR1 and CDR2 from the germline V gene are SQVTM and ANQGSEA. V shed 4 bases and J shed 0 bases, with 15 bases lying between them. CDR3 length: 15 residues. CDR3 protein: CSVVGGLAMNTEAFF. The part of the CDR3 DNA that was read is TGCAGCGTTGTAGGTGGGCTGGCCATGAACACTGAA.

In regard to this clone: The missing CDR3 end, 3 residues past where the read stops, is filled in from the germline J gene. The chain has TRBV6-1 and TRBJ2-2; tentatively, D is TRBD1 or TRBD2 (5 bases each). Germline values: CDR1 MNHNS, CDR2 SASEGT. Trimming cost V 4 bases and J 8 bases, with 14 bases left between them. This CDR3 region has 14 residues. The CDR3: CASSGQPGMGELFF. Incomplete CDR3 DNA: TGTGCCAGCAGTGGACAGCCCGGGATGGGGGAG.

To note about this clone: The read stops 3 residues short of the end of the CDR3; the missing end is completed from the germline J gene. The chain is built from TRBV6-1 and TRBJ2-5; 11 nucleotides align to TRBD2. V was pared by 1 base and J by 1 base, with 8 bases of the junction left unmatched. This CDR3 is built from 18 residues. Germline CDR1 MNHNS, CDR2 SASEGT. The sequenced CDR3 bases are TGTGCCAGCAGTGAAGTAATGCTAGCGGGGGGACTCCAAGAGACC. Its protein is CASSEVMLAGGLQET. The whole CDR3 sequence reads CASSEVMLAGGLQETQYF.

In regard to this clone: At one boundary the junction diverges from the germline segment, which might be a read error. The CDR3 is cut off 3 residues early in the read; its end comes from the germline J gene. The chain combines TRBV7-7 with TRBJ2-7; 7 nucleotides match TRBD2. The CDR3 length is 15 residues. Germline CDR1 is SSHAT and CDR2 is FNYEAQ (reference sequence). CDR3 residues: CASSLCGGKEDEQYF. The part of the CDR3 DNA that was read is TGTGCTAGCAGCTTATGCGGGGGAAAGGAAGACGAG. Filled out from reference TRBV7-7 and TRBJ2-7, the complete variable domain reads GAGVSQSPRYKVTKRGQDVTLRCDPISSHATLYWYQQALGQGPEFLTYFNYEAQPDKSGLPSDRFSAERPEGSISTLTIQRTEQRDSAMYRCASSLCGGKEDEQYFGPGTRLTVT.

With regard to this clone: The read terminates 3 residues ahead of where the CDR3 ends, so the germline J gene completes it. The chain joins TRBV20-1 to TRBJ2-5; a weak D match, TRBD1 (5 bases). The germline V gene has CDR1 DFQATT and CDR2 SNEGSKA (reference sequence). The CDR3 sequence is 13 residues long. V shed 4 bases and J shed 5 bases, with 14 bases lying between them. Partial CDR3 DNA: TGCAGTGCTACAGGGTTGGAAGGGGAGACC. This encodes CSATGLEGET. The whole CDR3 reads CSATGLEGETQYF.

Details on this clone: The read ends 3 residues shy of where the CDR3 ends; the end is completed using the germline J gene. The J gene is TRBJ1-3, the V gene TRBV30; D not resolved. V lost 2 bases, J lost 4 bases, and 6 bases lay in between. This CDR3 spans 12 amino acids. Germline CDR1 reads GTSNPN; CDR2 reads SVGIG (reference sequence). CDR3 DNA, as far as it was read: TGTGCCTGGAGTAGGGTGGGAAACACC. The encoded protein is CAWSRVGNT. The entire CDR3 protein is CAWSRVGNTIYF.

Turning to this clone: The read ends 3 residues shy of where the CDR3 ends; the end is completed using the germline J gene. The rearrangement joins TRBV30 to TRBJ2-3, with D possibly being TRBD2 (6 bases). Germline CDR1 reads GTSNPN; CDR2 reads SVGIG (reference sequence). The CDR3 is 15 residues long. The V end was cut by 1 base, the J end by 1 base, with 12 bases between. The DNA read from the CDR3 is TGTGCCTGGAGTGCCCATAGCGGCGGCACAGATACG. This sequence encodes CAWSAHSGGTDT. The full-length CDR3 reads as CAWSAHSGGTDTQYF.

Worth noting for this clone: The read comes to an end 3 residues before the CDR3 does, leaving the germline J gene to fill in the end. The sample contains more than one DNA sequence encoding this CDR3. The chain is built from TRBV7-9 and TRBJ1-4; 7 positions agree with TRBD1. The CDR3 has 12 residues. Looked up from germline, CDR1 is SEHNR and CDR2 is FQNEAQ (reference sequence). CDR3 DNA, as far as it was read: TGTGCCAGCAGCAAAACAGGGGATGAA. Translating gives CASSKTGDE. The CDR3, in full, reads CASSKTGDELFF. The variable domain in full, completed from reference TRBV7-9 and TRBJ1-4, reads DTGVSQNPRHKITKRGQNVTFRCDPISEHNRLYWYRQTLGQGPEFLTYFQNEAQLEKSRLLSDRFSAERPKGSFSTLEIQRTEQGDSAMYLCASSKTGDELFFGSGTQLSVL.

About this clone itself: The DNA ends 3 residues before the CDR3 does, and the rest of the CDR3 is filled in from the germline J gene. V gene TRBV2 combines with J gene TRBJ1-6, with D possibly TRBD1 on 6 matching bases. The CDR3 consists of 16 residues. Deletions cut 4 bases from V and 5 bases from J, with 15 bases between. Germline lookup yields CDR1 SNHLY and CDR2 FYNNEI. The sequenced CDR3 bases are TGTGCCAGCAGTGGCGTCGGGGGGCTTCATAATTCACCC. Encoded protein: CASSGVGGLHNSP. The CDR3 in its entirety is CASSGVGGLHNSPLHF.

Concerning this clone: The observed sequence ends 3 residues before the CDR3 terminus, with the missing tail filled in from the germline J gene. The chain has TRBV19 and TRBJ1-2; 11 bases agree with TRBD1. The CDR3 length is 16 residues. The junction had 13 bases not matched to a gene; V was cut back by 7 bases and J by 6 bases. The germline V gene has CDR1 LNHDA and CDR2 SQIVND (reference sequence). CDR3 DNA, as far as it was read: TGTGCCAGTATGGGACCGTCGGACAGGGGGCACCATGGC. This sequence encodes CASMGPSDRGHHG. The whole CDR3 sequence is CASMGPSDRGHHGYTF. The variable domain in full, with the rest retrieved from reference TRBV19 and TRBJ1-2, is DGGITQSPKYLFRKEGQNVTLSCEQNLNHDAMYWYRQDPGQGLRLIYYSQIVNDFQKGDIAEGYSVSREKKESFPLTVTSAQKNPTAFYLCASMGPSDRGHHGYTFGSGTRLTVV.

A word on this clone: The read falls 3 residues short of the CDR3 end, and the missing part is taken from the germline J gene. The rearrangement links TRBV11-1 to TRBJ2-3; D is ambiguous. This CDR3 has 12 residues. V was shortened by 5 bases and J by 0 bases, with 3 bases between the two germline ends. The V gene's germline CDR1 is SGHAT and CDR2 FQDESV (reference sequence). The DNA read from the CDR3 is TGTGCCAGCAGCCTCAGCACAGATACG. Its translation is CASSLSTDT. Given in full, the CDR3 is CASSLSTDTQYF.

Comment on this clone: The CDR3 goes on 3 residues after the read ends, and that part is filled in from the germline J gene. The chain combines TRBV20-1 with TRBJ2-7, with TRBD2 matching over 12 bases. With 4 bases clipped from V and 6 bases from J, the junction kept 10 bases outside the gene matches. Per germline, CDR1 DFQATT and CDR2 SNEGSKA (reference sequence). The CDR3 loop spans 15 amino acids. CDR3 bases read: TGCAGTGCTAACCACCTAGCGGGAGGGCCGTTCGAG. Translation gives CSANHLAGGPFE. The whole CDR3 is CSANHLAGGPFEQYF.

A note on this clone: The missing CDR3 end, 3 residues past where the read stops, is filled in from the germline J gene. The rearrangement joins TRBV7-9 to TRBJ2-1; 9 positions agree with TRBD1. After removal of 5 bases from V and 8 bases from J, the junction contained 10 bases not matched to a gene. Germline CDR1 and CDR2: SEHNR and FQNEAQ (reference sequence). The CDR3 has 15 residues. CDR3 amino acids: CASSPRDRARDEQFF. Partial CDR3 DNA: TGTGCCAGCAGCCCTCGGGACAGGGCTAGGGATGAG.

Notes on this clone: The sequence runs out 3 residues before the end of the CDR3; the remainder is reconstructed from the germline J gene. The gene calls are TRBV11-2 and TRBJ2-3, with TRBD2 matching over 13 bases. The V and J ends lost 2 bases and 6 bases, in that order; junction bases with no gene match: 2. From germline, CDR1 is SGHAT and CDR2 FQNNGV. This CDR3 is 15 amino acids long. CDR3 DNA (partial): TGTGCCAGCAGCTTATCGACTAGCGGGGGGGATACG. This gives the protein CASSLSTSGGDT. The entire CDR3 reads CASSLSTSGGDTQYF. The whole variable domain, remainder taken from reference TRBV11-2 and TRBJ2-3, is EAGVAQSPRYKIIEKRQSVAFWCNPISGHATLYWYQQILGQGPKLLIQFQNNGVVDDSQLPKDRFSAERLKGVDSTLKIQPAKLEDSAVYLCASSLSTSGGDTQYFGPGTRLTVL.

On this clone: The missing CDR3 end, 3 residues past where the read stops, is filled in from the germline J gene. This chain connects TRBV18 to TRBJ1-1; D is uncertain. The length of the CDR3 is 17 residues. The germline V gene encodes CDR1 KGHSH and CDR2 LQKENI. The germline V and J ends were trimmed by 0 bases and 0 bases, with 14 bases remaining between them. The sequenced CDR3 bases are TGTGCCAGCTCACCACCGGCAGGTAACTTCATGAACACTGAA. Its protein is CASSPPAGNFMNTE. The whole CDR3 is CASSPPAGNFMNTEAFF.

Details on this clone: The CDR3 end falls 3 residues outside the read, so it is completed with the germline J gene. This chain connects TRBV20-1 to TRBJ1-5; D remains unclear. V lost 2 bases to trimming and J lost 0 bases, with 11 bases between them. The germline CDR1 and CDR2 sequences are DFQATT and SNEGSKA (reference sequence). The CDR3 has 15 amino acids. The CDR3 loop is CSARSVANSNQPQHF. The covered CDR3 bases are TGCAGTGCTAGATCAGTAGCAAATAGCAATCAGCCC.

Points on this clone: The DNA ends 3 residues before the CDR3 does, and the rest of the CDR3 is filled in from the germline J gene. V and J are TRBV7-6 and TRBJ1-1, with D uncertain. This CDR3 comprises 13 residues. The germline CDR1 and CDR2 sequences are SGHVS and FNYEAQ. Trimming left V 3 bases short and J 0 bases short, with 5 bases between. CDR3 residues: CASSFLVNTEAFF. Incomplete CDR3 DNA: TGTGCCAGCAGCTTTTTAGTGAACACTGAA.

CDR3 DNA (partial): TGTGCCTGGAGTTCGACAGGGGCCGGG. Protein product: CAWSSTGAG. The whole CDR3 protein is CAWSSTGAGAFF. This chain joins TRBV30 and TRBJ1-1, with 8 bases that match TRBD1. The CDR3 is cut off 3 residues early in the read; its end comes from the germline J gene. This CDR3 is 12 amino acids long. Germline assignment: CDR1 GTSNPN and CDR2 SVGIG (reference sequence).

A word on this clone: The observed sequence ends 3 residues before the CDR3 terminus, with the missing tail filled in from the germline J gene. The chain uses TRBV19 and TRBJ2-2; 9 bases fit TRBD1. Germline CDR1 and CDR2: LNHDA and SQIVND (reference sequence). The CDR3 sequence is 17 residues long. This CDR3 reads CASSILITGTGFSPLFF. Incomplete CDR3 DNA: TGTGCCAGTAGTATCTTAATAACGGGGACAGGGTTTTCACCG.

On this clone itself: The read ends 3 residues early relative to the CDR3; the germline J gene fills the gap. The chain employs TRBV30 and TRBJ1-2; no firm D call. Per the germline V gene, CDR1 is GTSNPN and CDR2 is SVGIG (reference sequence). The CDR3 runs to 13 residues. Trimming left V 0 bases short and J 6 bases short, with 11 bases between. The CDR3: CAWSVLRGNGYTF. CDR3 DNA (partial): TGTGCCTGGAGTGTACTCCGCGGGAATGGC.

A note on this clone: The sequence runs out 3 residues before the end of the CDR3; the remainder is reconstructed from the germline J gene. J is TRBJ1-2 and V is TRBV7-9; D gene unclear. The germline CDR1 and CDR2 sequences are SEHNR and FQNEAQ (reference sequence). There are 12 residues in the CDR3. The part of the CDR3 DNA that was read is TGTGCCAGCAGCTACTACTACAATGAC. Its protein product is CASSYYYND. The whole CDR3 reads CASSYYYNDYTF.

As to this clone: The sequence runs out 3 residues before the end of the CDR3; the remainder is reconstructed from the germline J gene. V gene TRBV5-4 combines with J gene TRBJ2-7, with 8 nucleotides matching TRBD2. Germline V lookup: CDR1 SGHNT, CDR2 YYREEE (reference sequence). Trimming at V came to 2 bases and at J to 5 bases, leaving 6 bases not matched to a gene. The CDR3 spans 14 residues. Incomplete CDR3 DNA: TGTGCCAGCAGCTTCGGGGGGGGACTCGACGAG. Its protein product is CASSFGGGLDE. The whole CDR3 sequence reads CASSFGGGLDEQYF. Looking up the rest from reference TRBV5-4 and TRBJ2-7 gives the full variable domain: ETGVTQSPTHLIKTRGQQVTLRCSSQSGHNTVSWYQQALGQGPQFIFQYYREEENGRGNFPPRFSGLQFPNYSSELNVNALELDDSALYLCASSFGGGLDEQYFGPGTRLTVT.

About this clone: Read sequence stops 3 residues before the CDR3 end, and the germline J gene provides the missing end. The chain joins TRBV19 to TRBJ2-3; D is unclear. This CDR3 comprises 13 residues. Germline-derived CDR1 and CDR2 are LNHDA and SQIVND (reference sequence). The CDR3: CASSAYSNQPQYF. The part of the CDR3 DNA that was read is TGTGCCAGTAGTGCCTATAGCAATCAGCCG.

In the case of this clone: The sequenced fragment ends 3 residues before the CDR3 boundary, so the rest is inferred from the germline J gene. This chain connects TRBV7-6 to TRBJ1-1; 7 bases agree with TRBD1. The CDR3 sequence is 13 residues long. With 4 bases clipped from V and 4 bases from J, the junction kept 3 bases outside the gene matches. Germline V gene sequence: CDR1 SGHVS, CDR2 FNYEAQ. CDR3 loop: CASSSGGFTEAFF. The sequenced part of the CDR3 DNA is TGTGCCAGCAGCTCAGGGGGGTTCACTGAA.

Regarding this clone: The read terminates 3 residues ahead of where the CDR3 ends, so the germline J gene completes it. The chain has TRBV5-1 and TRBJ2-2; the match to TRBD1 covers 7 bases. The CDR3 contains 16 residues. Germline V CDR1 and CDR2: SGHRS, YFSETQ. CDR3 region: CASSHLTGTENSPLFF. Partial CDR3 DNA: TGCGCCAGCAGCCATCTCACCGGGACAGAGAATTCACCG. Combining the CDR3 with reference TRBV5-1 and TRBJ2-2 gives the whole variable domain KAGVTQTPRYLIKTRGQQVTLSCSPISGHRSVSWYQQTPGQGLQFLFEYFSETQRNKGNFPGRFSGRQFSNSRSEMNVSTLELGDSALYLCASSHLTGTENSPLFFGEGSRLTVL.

Comment on this clone: The sequenced fragment ends 3 residues before the CDR3 boundary, so the rest is inferred from the germline J gene. V is TRBV30 and J is TRBJ2-5; tentative D call: TRBD1 (5 bases). Germline V gives CDR1 GTSNPN, CDR2 SVGIG (reference sequence). Trimming removed 0 bases at V and 5 bases at J, with 10 bases between. The CDR3 is 13 amino acids. The CDR3 sequence: CAWSVQVLETQYF. The part of the CDR3 DNA that was read is TGTGCCTGGAGTGTACAGGTTTTGGAGACC. The full variable domain, its missing parts supplied by reference TRBV30 and TRBJ2-5, is SQTIHQWPATLVQPVGSPLSLECTVEGTSNPNLYWYRQAAGRGLQLLFYSVGIGQISSEVPQNLSASRPQDRQFILSSKKLLLSDSGFYLCAWSVQVLETQYFGPGTRLLVL.

Points on this clone: The read ends 3 residues early relative to the CDR3; the germline J gene fills the gap. The genes are TRBV5-4 and TRBJ1-1; D is undetermined. This CDR3 has 13 residues. CDR1 is SGHNT and CDR2 is YYREEE in the germline V gene (reference sequence). Trimming took 1 base from V and 4 from J, leaving 8 bases between them. The CDR3 bases that were read are TGTGCCAGCAGCTTGTACAAGGGCACTGAA. It specifies CASSLYKGTE. Given in full, the CDR3 is CASSLYKGTEAFF.

Regarding this clone: The CDR3 is cut off 3 residues early in the read; its end comes from the germline J gene. The V and J genes are TRBV7-9 and TRBJ2-7; TRBD2 agrees at 7 bases. The CDR3 runs to 13 residues. V lost 7 bases to trimming and J lost 2 bases; unmatched junction nucleotides: 5. Germline values: CDR1 SEHNR, CDR2 FQNEAQ (reference sequence). The part of the CDR3 DNA that was read is TGTGCCAGCATCCCTAGCGGAGCCTACGAG. Its protein product is CASIPSGAYE. The whole CDR3 protein is CASIPSGAYEQYF.